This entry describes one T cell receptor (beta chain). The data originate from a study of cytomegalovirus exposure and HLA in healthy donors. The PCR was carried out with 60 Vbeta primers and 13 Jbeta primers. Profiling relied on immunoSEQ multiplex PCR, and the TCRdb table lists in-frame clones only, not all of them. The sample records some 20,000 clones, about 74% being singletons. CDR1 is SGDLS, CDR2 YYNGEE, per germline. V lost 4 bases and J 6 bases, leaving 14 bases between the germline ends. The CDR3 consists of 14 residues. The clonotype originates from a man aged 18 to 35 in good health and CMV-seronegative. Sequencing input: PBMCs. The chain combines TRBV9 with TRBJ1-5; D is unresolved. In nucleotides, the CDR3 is TGTGCCAGCAGCCCTACAGATTCCCCTCAGCCCCAGCATTTT. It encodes CASSPTDSPQPQHF.